These 17 T cell receptor beta chains originate from one sample sequenced in a study of T cell responses to AZD1222 COVID-19 vaccine. This table comes from immunoSEQ multiplex PCR, and its TCRdb copy is limited to in-frame clones, with some not included. The table includes about 110,000 clones, roughly 90% detected once. This sample comprised peripheral blood, obtained on day 0 of AZD1222 vaccination. All receptors derive from an adult in good health.

This chain uses TRBV4-3 with TRBJ2-2, with D possibly TRBD1 on 6 matching bases. The CDR3 length is 16 residues. CDR1 and CDR2 (germline): LGHNA, YSLEER. V lost 2 bases, J lost 5 bases, and 15 bases lay in between. The CDR3 DNA reads TGCGCCAGCAGCCAACAACCAGGGGAAGAAACCGGGGAGCTGTTTTTT. Translating gives CASSQQPGEETGELFF.

J is TRBJ2-1 and V is TRBV7-2; 7 bases line up with TRBD2. The CDR3 runs 15 residues. Per germline, CDR1 SGHTA and CDR2 FQGNSA. The junction had 4 bases not matched to a gene; V was cut back by 2 bases and J by 3 bases. The CDR3 nucleotides are TGTGCCAGCAGCTTAACTAGCGCTATCTACAATGAGCAGTTCTTC. Translated, it gives CASSLTSAIYNEQFF.

This chain uses TRBV24-1 with TRBJ2-1; D uncertain. CDR1 is KGHDR and CDR2 is SFDVKD in the germline V gene. The CDR3 sequence is 13 residues long. Deletions cut 10 bases from V and 6 bases from J, with 15 bases between. CDR3 coding DNA: TGTGCCACGCAGATGCGTCGGAGCAATGAGCAGTTCTTC. This gives the protein CATQMRRSNEQFF.

This clone was counted a single time. The V gene is TRBV20-1, the J gene TRBJ2-3; tentatively, D is TRBD2 (5 bases). Germline-derived CDR1 and CDR2 are DFQATT and SNEGSKA (reference sequence). The CDR3 is 11 amino acids. The V gene lost 5 bases and the J gene lost 5 bases, with 8 bases spanning the gap. CDR3 in amino acids: CSAVAGDTQYF. Here the CDR3 DNA reads TGCAGTGCTGTCGCGGGAGATACGCAGTATTTT.

The V call is TRBV12-3 or TRBV12-4, the J call TRBJ2-3; 8 nucleotides match TRBD2. J lost 8 bases, V lost 5 bases, and 6 bases had no gene match. There are 13 residues in the CDR3. The CDR3 DNA sequence: TGTGCCAGCAGTAGCGGGAGTGAAGTTACGCAGTATTTT. Encoded protein: CASSSGSEVTQYF.

This sequence joins TRBV5-6 and TRBJ2-1, with 9 bases lining up with TRBD2. CDR3 size: 16 residues. The V gene's germline CDR1 is SGHDT and CDR2 YYEEEE. After removal of 3 bases from V and 2 bases from J, the junction contained 6 bases not matched to a gene. The DNA for the CDR3 is TGTGCCAGCAGCTATTTAGCGGGAGCCACCTACAATGAGCAGTTCTTC. It yields the protein CASSYLAGATYNEQFF.

This chain uses TRBV19 with TRBJ2-7; D unclear. The V gene's germline CDR1 is LNHDA and CDR2 SQIVND (reference sequence). Trimming pared 3 bases from V and 0 bases from J, leaving 6 bases between. The CDR3 has 13 amino acids. Here the CDR3 DNA reads TGTGCCAGTAGTATCACGGTCTCCTACGAGCAGTACTTC. Amino acids: CASSITVSYEQYF. The full variable domain, its missing parts supplied by reference TRBV19 and TRBJ2-7, is DGGITQSPKYLFRKEGQNVTLSCEQNLNHDAMYWYRQDPGQGLRLIYYSQIVNDFQKGDIAEGYSVSREKKESFPLTVTSAQKNPTAFYLCASSITVSYEQYFGPGTRLTVT.

The V gene is TRBV4-3, the J gene TRBJ2-7; D not resolved. There are 15 residues in the CDR3. Germline V gene lookup returns CDR1 LGHNA and CDR2 YSLEER. V was pared by 3 bases and J by 5 bases, with 17 bases between. In DNA, the CDR3 is TGCGCCAGCAGCCAGCAGGCATGGCCTCAGGACGAGCAGTACTTC. Its protein is CASSQQAWPQDEQYF.

This clone was picked up one time. The chain recombines TRBV10-3 with TRBJ2-1, with TRBD2 matching 7 bases. The trim removed 1 base at V and 9 bases at J, leaving 3 bases unmatched. Per the germline V gene, CDR1 is ENHRY and CDR2 is SYGVKD. The CDR3 runs 13 residues. The CDR3 DNA follows: TGTGCCATCAGTGAGTTGGGGGAGGGTGAGCAGTTCTTC. It translates to CAISELGEGEQFF.

The genes are TRBV7-8 and TRBJ1-5, with 7 bases that match TRBD1. The CDR3 loop spans 14 amino acids. CDR1 SGHVS and CDR2 FQNEAQ come from the germline V gene. V was clipped by 7 bases and J by 5 bases; unmatched bases: 8. In DNA, the CDR3 is TGTGCCAGCACCAGGGAGGGGGCCCATCAGCCCCAGCATTTT. Amino acids: CASTREGAHQPQHF. Combining the CDR3 with reference TRBV7-8 and TRBJ1-5 gives the whole variable domain GAGVSQSPRYKVAKRGQDVALRCDPISGHVSLFWYQQALGQGPEFLTYFQNEAQLDKSGLPSDRFFAERPEGSVSTLKIQRTQQEDSAVYLCASTREGAHQPQHFGDGTRLSIL.

The chain uses TRBV6-2 or TRBV6-3 and TRBJ1-1; weak D call: TRBD1 (5 bases). V was shortened by 4 bases and J by 5 bases, with 11 bases between the two germline ends. Looked up from germline, CDR1 is MNHEY and CDR2 is SVGEGT. This CDR3 is built from 13 residues. CDR3 residues: CASSWEGRTEAFF. DNA for the CDR3: TGTGCCAGCAGTTGGGAGGGGAGGACTGAAGCTTTCTTT.

The rearrangement joins TRBV7-2 to TRBJ2-4; a weak D match, TRBD2 (6 bases). V shed 0 bases and J shed 6 bases, with 9 bases lying between them. This CDR3 region has 14 residues. Germline-derived CDR1 and CDR2 are SGHTA and FQGNSA. The CDR3 DNA is TGTGCCAGCAGCTTAGCAGGGCGGGGAAACATTCAGTACTTC. Its protein product is CASSLAGRGNIQYF.

The chain combines TRBV5-3 with TRBJ1-1; D is undetermined. TRBV5-3 is an ORF; its function is uncertain. V was clipped by 0 bases and J by 3 bases, with 27 bases between them. The CDR3 loop spans 20 amino acids. CDR3 in DNA: TGTGCCAGAAGCTTGGAGGCGAGTAAAGTGGCATTAAGGGTTTACACTGAAGCTTTCTTT. It specifies CARSLEASKVALRVYTEAFF.

V is TRBV6-2 or TRBV6-3 and J is TRBJ2-5, with TRBD2 identical over 11 bases. Looked up from germline, CDR1 is MNHEY and CDR2 is SVGEGT. The CDR3 has 14 amino acids. The junction had 5 bases not matched to a gene; V was cut back by 6 bases and J by 5 bases. Here the CDR3 DNA reads TGTGCCAGCAGCCCTACTAGCGGGAGTGAGACCCAGTACTTC. Amino acid sequence: CASSPTSGSETQYF.

The CDR3 region is CASSVLRGELFF. CDR3 nucleotide sequence: TGTGCCAGCAGCGTATTGCGGGGGGAGCTGTTTTTT. This chain connects TRBV9 to TRBJ2-2; no clear D gene. Trimming took 1 base from V and 8 from J, leaving 6 bases between them. From germline, CDR1 is SGDLS and CDR2 YYNGEE. The CDR3 spans 12 residues.

The J gene is TRBJ1-5, the V gene TRBV19; D not resolved. From germline, CDR1 is LNHDA and CDR2 SQIVND (reference sequence). This CDR3 is built from 15 residues. V was pared by 11 bases and J by 4 bases, with 21 bases between. CDR3 nucleotides: TGTGCCTTAAGGCGGCAGGATCCTTGGAATCAGCCCCAGCATTTT. Protein: CALRRQDPWNQPQHF. The variable domain in full, completed from reference TRBV19 and TRBJ1-5, reads DGGITQSPKYLFRKEGQNVTLSCEQNLNHDAMYWYRQDPGQGLRLIYYSQIVNDFQKGDIAEGYSVSREKKESFPLTVTSAQKNPTAFYLCALRRQDPWNQPQHFGDGTRLSIL.

The gene calls are TRBV6-5 and TRBJ2-3, with 13 nucleotides matching TRBD2. Germline V CDR1 and CDR2: MNHEY, SVGAGI. The CDR3 contains 13 residues. CDR3 protein: CAGLAGLGDTQYF. The CDR3 nucleotides read TGTGCGGGACTAGCGGGATTAGGGGATACGCAGTATTTT.